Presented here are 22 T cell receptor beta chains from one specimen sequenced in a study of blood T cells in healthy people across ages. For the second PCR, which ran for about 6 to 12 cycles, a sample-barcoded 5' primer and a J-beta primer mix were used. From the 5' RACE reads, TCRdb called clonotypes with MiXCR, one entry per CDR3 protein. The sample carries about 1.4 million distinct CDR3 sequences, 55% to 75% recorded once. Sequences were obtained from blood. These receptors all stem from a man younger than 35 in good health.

CDR3 bases: TGCAGCGTAAGAGGGAACGGGGATTCACCCCTCCACTTT. Translated, it gives CSVRGNGDSPLHF. V is TRBV29-1 and J is TRBJ1-6; no clear D. V shed 6 bases and J shed 8 bases, with 14 bases lying between them. In germline, CDR1 is SQVTM, CDR2 ANQGSEA. This CDR3 has 13 amino acids.

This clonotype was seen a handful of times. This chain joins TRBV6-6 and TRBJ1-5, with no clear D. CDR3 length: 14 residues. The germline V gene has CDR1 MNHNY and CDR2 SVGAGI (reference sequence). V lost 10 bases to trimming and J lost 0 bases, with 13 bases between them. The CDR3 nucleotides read TGTGCCACCTTGGGATCCAATAGCAATCAGCCCCAGCATTTT. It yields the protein CATLGSNSNQPQHF.

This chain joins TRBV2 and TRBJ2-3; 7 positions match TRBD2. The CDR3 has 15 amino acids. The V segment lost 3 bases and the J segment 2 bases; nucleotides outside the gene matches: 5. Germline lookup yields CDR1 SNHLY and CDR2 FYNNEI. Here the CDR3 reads CASSEGRGNTDTQYF. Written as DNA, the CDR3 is TGTGCCAGCAGTGAGGGGCGGGGGAACACAGATACGCAGTATTTT.

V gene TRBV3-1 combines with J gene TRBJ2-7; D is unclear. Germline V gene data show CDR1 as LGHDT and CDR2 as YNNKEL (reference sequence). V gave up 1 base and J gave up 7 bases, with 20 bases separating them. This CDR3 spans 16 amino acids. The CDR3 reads CASSQAALVPYNEQYF. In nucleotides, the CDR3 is TGTGCCAGCAGCCAAGCTGCTCTAGTTCCCTACAATGAGCAGTACTTC.

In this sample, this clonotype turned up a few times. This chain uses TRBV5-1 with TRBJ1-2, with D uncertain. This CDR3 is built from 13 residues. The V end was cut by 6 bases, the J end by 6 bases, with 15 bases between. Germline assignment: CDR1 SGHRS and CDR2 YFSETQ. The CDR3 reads CASTRLRGNGYTF. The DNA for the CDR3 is TGCGCCAGCACCCGGCTGCGGGGAAATGGCTACACCTTC. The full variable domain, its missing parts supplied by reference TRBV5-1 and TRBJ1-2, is KAGVTQTPRYLIKTRGQQVTLSCSPISGHRSVSWYQQTPGQGLQFLFEYFSETQRNKGNFPGRFSGRQFSNSRSEMNVSTLELGDSALYLCASTRLRGNGYTFGSGTRLTVV.

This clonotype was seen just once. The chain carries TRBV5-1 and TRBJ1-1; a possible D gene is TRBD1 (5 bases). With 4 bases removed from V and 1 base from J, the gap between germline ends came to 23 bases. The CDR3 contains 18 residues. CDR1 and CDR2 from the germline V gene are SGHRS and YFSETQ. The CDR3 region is CASSPEVVWKQENTEAFF. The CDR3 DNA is TGCGCCAGCAGCCCCGAGGTGGTCTGGAAACAGGAGAACACTGAAGCTTTCTTT.

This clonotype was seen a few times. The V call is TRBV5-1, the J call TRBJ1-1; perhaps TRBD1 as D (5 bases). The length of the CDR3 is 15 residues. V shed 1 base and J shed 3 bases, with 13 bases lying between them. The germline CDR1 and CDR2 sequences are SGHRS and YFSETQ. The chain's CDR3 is CASSLQAGRHTEAFF. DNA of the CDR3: TGCGCCAGCAGCTTGCAAGCAGGGAGACACACTGAAGCTTTCTTT.

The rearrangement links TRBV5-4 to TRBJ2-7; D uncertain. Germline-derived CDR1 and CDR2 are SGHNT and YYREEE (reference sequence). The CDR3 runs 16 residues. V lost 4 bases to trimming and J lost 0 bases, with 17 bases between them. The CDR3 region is CASSPTFTRSSYEQYF. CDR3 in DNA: TGTGCCAGCAGCCCCACTTTCACGAGGAGCTCCTACGAGCAGTACTTC. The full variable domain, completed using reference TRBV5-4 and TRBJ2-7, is ETGVTQSPTHLIKTRGQQVTLRCSSQSGHNTVSWYQQALGQGPQFIFQYYREEENGRGNFPPRFSGLQFPNYSSELNVNALELDDSALYLCASSPTFTRSSYEQYFGPGTRLTVT.

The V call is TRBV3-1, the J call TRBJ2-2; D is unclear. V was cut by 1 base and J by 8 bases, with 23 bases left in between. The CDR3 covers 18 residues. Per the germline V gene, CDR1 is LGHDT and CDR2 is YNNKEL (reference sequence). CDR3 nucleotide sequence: TGTGCCAGCAGCCAAGGGGCACTGGCTCTTGCCCGAAGAGGGGAGCTGTTTTTT. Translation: CASSQGALALARRGELFF.

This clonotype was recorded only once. In nucleotides, the CDR3 is TGCAGCGCCGAGGGGGTTAACGCTGAAGCTTTCTTT. The encoded protein is CSAEGVNAEAFF. V is TRBV29-1 and J is TRBJ1-1; tentative D call: TRBD1 (6 bases). Germline values: CDR1 SQVTM, CDR2 ANQGSEA. V was cut by 7 bases and J by 6 bases, with 15 bases left in between. This CDR3 comprises 12 residues. The full variable domain, completed using reference TRBV29-1 and TRBJ1-1, is SAVISQKPSRDICQRGTSLTIQCQVDSQVTMMFWYRQQPGQSLTLIATANQGSEATYESGFVIDKFPISRPNLTFSTLTVSNMSPEDSSIYLCSAEGVNAEAFFGQGTRLTVV.

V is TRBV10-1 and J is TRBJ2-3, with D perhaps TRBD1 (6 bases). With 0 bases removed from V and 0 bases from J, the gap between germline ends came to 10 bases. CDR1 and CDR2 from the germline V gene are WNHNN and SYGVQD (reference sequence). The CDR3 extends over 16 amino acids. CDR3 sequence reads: CASSESGAASTDTQYF. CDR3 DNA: TGCGCCAGCAGTGAGTCGGGGGCGGCTAGCACAGATACGCAGTATTTT.

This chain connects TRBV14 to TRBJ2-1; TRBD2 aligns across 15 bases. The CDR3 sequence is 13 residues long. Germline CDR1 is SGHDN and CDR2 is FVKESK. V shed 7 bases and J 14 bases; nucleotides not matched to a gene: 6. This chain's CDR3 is CASKGLAGGPEFF. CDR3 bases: TGTGCCAGCAAAGGACTAGCGGGAGGGCCAGAGTTCTTC.

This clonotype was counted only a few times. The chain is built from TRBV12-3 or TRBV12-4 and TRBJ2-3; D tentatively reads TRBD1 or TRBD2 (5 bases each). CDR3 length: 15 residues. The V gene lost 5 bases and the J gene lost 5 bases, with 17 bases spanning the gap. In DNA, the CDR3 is TGTGCCAGCAGTACCGGGGCCGTAGGCCTAGATACGCAGTATTTT. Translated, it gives CASSTGAVGLDTQYF.

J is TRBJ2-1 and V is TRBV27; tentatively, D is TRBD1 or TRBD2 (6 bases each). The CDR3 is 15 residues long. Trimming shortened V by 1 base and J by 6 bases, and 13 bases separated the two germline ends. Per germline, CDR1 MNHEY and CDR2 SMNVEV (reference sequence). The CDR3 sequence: CASSLWVGGSNEQFF. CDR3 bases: TGTGCCAGCAGTTTATGGGTAGGGGGGAGCAATGAGCAGTTCTTC.

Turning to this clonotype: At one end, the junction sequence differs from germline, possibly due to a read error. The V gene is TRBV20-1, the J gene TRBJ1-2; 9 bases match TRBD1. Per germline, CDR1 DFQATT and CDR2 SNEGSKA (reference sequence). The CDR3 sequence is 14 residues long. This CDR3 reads CSALHRDRVIGYTF. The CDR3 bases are TGCAGTGCTCTCCACCGGGACAGGGTTATAGGCTACACCTTT.

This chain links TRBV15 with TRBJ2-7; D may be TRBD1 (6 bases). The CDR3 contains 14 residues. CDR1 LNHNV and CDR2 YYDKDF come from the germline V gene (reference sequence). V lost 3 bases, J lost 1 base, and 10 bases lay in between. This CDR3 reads CATSSRGQSYEQYF. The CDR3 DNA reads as TGTGCCACCAGCAGTAGAGGACAGTCCTACGAGCAGTACTTC.

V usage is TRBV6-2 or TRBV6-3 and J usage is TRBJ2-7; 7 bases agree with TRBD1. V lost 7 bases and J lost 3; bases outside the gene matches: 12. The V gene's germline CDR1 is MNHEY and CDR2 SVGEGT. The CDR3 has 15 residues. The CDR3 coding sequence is TGTGCCAGCACGGACGGGGCAGGGGGTTTCTACGAGCAGTACTTC. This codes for CASTDGAGGFYEQYF.

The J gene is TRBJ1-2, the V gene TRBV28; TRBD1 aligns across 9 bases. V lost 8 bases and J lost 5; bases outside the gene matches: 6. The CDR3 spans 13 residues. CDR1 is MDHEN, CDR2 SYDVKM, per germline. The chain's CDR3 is CASLRDRVYGYTF. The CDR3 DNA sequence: TGTGCCAGCCTCCGGGACAGGGTTTATGGCTACACCTTC.

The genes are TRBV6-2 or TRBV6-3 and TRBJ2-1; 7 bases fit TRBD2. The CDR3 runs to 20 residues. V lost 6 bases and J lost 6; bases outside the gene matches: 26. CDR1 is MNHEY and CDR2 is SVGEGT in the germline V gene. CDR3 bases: TGTGCCAGCAGGCCCTGGGGAGGGATGGAGGCGGGCCTGATCCGCAATGAGCAGTTCTTC. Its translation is CASRPWGGMEAGLIRNEQFF.

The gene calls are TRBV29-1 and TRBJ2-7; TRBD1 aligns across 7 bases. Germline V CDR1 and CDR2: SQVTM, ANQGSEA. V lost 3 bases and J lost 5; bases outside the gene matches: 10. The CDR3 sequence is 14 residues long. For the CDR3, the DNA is TGCAGCGTTGAGGTGACAGGGAAGATCGACGAGCAGTACTTC. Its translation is CSVEVTGKIDEQYF.

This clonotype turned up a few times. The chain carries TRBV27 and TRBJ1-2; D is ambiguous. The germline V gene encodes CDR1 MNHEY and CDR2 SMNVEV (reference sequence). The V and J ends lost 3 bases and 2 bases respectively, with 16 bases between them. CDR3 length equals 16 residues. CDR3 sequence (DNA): TGTGCCAGCAGTTTGGGGTGGAACACAAAAAACTATGGCTACACCTTC. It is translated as CASSLGWNTKNYGYTF.

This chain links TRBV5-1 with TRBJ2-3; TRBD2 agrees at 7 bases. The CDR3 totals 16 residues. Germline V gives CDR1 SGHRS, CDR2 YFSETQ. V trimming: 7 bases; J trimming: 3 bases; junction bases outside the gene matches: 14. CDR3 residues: CASSPLREGSTDTQYF. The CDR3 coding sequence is TGCGCCAGCTCCCCGCTGAGGGAGGGGTCTACAGATACGCAGTATTTT. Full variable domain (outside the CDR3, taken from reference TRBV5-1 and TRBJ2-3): KAGVTQTPRYLIKTRGQQVTLSCSPISGHRSVSWYQQTPGQGLQFLFEYFSETQRNKGNFPGRFSGRQFSNSRSEMNVSTLELGDSALYLCASSPLREGSTDTQYFGPGTRLTVL.